A single sample is the source of the 9 T cell receptor beta chains below, sequenced in a study of spatial heterogeneity in lung cancer. TCRdb re-analysed the 5' RACE reads in MiXCR, keeping a single row per CDR3 protein. Of roughly 860 distinct CDR3 sequences listed, about 37% were seen once; the top ten hold 12%. Documented time point: sample taken at primary tumor resection. The sample was normal lung tissue next to the tumor, taken at surgery. All receptors derive from a male donor with early-stage non-small cell lung cancer.

The chain has TRBV5-1 and TRBJ2-7, with TRBD2 matching over 8 bases. Germline V lookup: CDR1 SGHRS, CDR2 YFSETQ. Losses at the gene ends were 3 bases for V and 4 bases for J; bases not matched to a gene: 6. The CDR3 extends over 14 amino acids. The CDR3 reads CASSSLAETYEQYF. The CDR3 bases are TGCGCCAGCAGCTCACTAGCGGAGACGTACGAGCAGTACTTC.

This clonotype was counted between two and nine times. The J gene is TRBJ2-7, the V gene TRBV4-1; D perhaps matches TRBD1 (6 bases). The CDR3 contains 15 residues. V was pared by 1 base and J by 3 bases, with 13 bases between. From germline, CDR1 is MGHRA and CDR2 YSYEKL. In nucleotides, the CDR3 is TGCGCCAGCAGCCAAGGTCTGACAGGTAACTACGAGCAGTACTTC. Translated, it gives CASSQGLTGNYEQYF.

J is TRBJ2-1 and V is TRBV11-1; maybe TRBD2 (6 bases). Germline lookup yields CDR1 SGHAT and CDR2 FQDESV (reference sequence). The CDR3 loop spans 15 amino acids. V was clipped by 5 bases and J by 8 bases, with 19 bases between them. The CDR3 reads CASSRLGGVRDEQFF. CDR3 sequence (DNA): TGTGCCAGCAGCCGGCTCGGAGGGGTAAGGGATGAGCAGTTCTTC.

The rearrangement joins TRBV5-5 to TRBJ2-1, with 14 bases fitting TRBD2. This CDR3 region has 16 residues. From germline, CDR1 is SGHKS and CDR2 YYEKEE (reference sequence). The ends lost 2 bases at V and 6 bases at J; junction bases unmatched: 4. DNA of the CDR3: TGTGCCAGCAGCTTAGGACTAGCGGGAGGTCGCAATGAGCAGTTCTTC. Its translation is CASSLGLAGGRNEQFF. The full variable domain, in which reference TRBV5-5 and TRBJ2-1 provide the parts outside the CDR3, is DAGVTQSPTHLIKTRGQQVTLRCSPISGHKSVSWYQQVLGQGPQFIFQYYEKEERGRGNFPDRFSARQFPNYSSELNVNALLLGDSALYLCASSLGLAGGRNEQFFGPGTRLTVL.

This clonotype was observed a handful of times. The V and J genes are TRBV20-1 and TRBJ1-2, with 11 nucleotides matching TRBD1. Germline values: CDR1 DFQATT, CDR2 SNEGSKA (reference sequence). This CDR3 is 13 amino acids long. Trimming took 5 bases from V and 6 from J; bases not matched to a gene: 5. The CDR3 nucleotides are TGCAGTGCTTCGCGGACAGGGGGCCATGGCTACACCTTC. It translates to CSASRTGGHGYTF.

This clonotype is judged large. The CDR3 coding sequence is TGCAGTGCTAGCCGAGGCGAAGGACAGGTCCGTTTCGATGAGCAGTTCTTC. It is translated as CSASRGEGQVRFDEQFF. The rearrangement joins TRBV20-1 to TRBJ2-1; TRBD1 matches at 7 bases. The germline V gene has CDR1 DFQATT and CDR2 SNEGSKA (reference sequence). The CDR3 contains 17 residues. After removal of 3 bases from V and 8 bases from J, the junction contained 19 bases not matched to a gene.

This clonotype showed up just a few times. The rearrangement uses TRBV27 and TRBJ2-3; no clear D gene. V was pared by 6 bases and J by 2 bases, with 12 bases between. The CDR3 is 14 residues long. Germline CDR1 MNHEY, CDR2 SMNVEV (reference sequence). For the CDR3, the DNA is TGTGCCAGCAGATCACATGGGATCACAGATACGCAGTATTTT. This gives the protein CASRSHGITDTQYF.

This clonotype is labeled large. The V call is TRBV6-5, the J call TRBJ2-7; TRBD1 might be the D (6 bases). Trimming removed 6 bases at V and 1 base at J, with 19 bases between. In germline, CDR1 is MNHEY, CDR2 SVGAGI. The length of the CDR3 is 16 residues. The CDR3 loop is CASSQGPSSTSYEQYF. DNA of the CDR3: TGTGCCAGCAGCCAGGGGCCCAGTTCTACGTCCTACGAGCAGTACTTC.

This rearrangement joins TRBV30 to TRBJ1-2, with TRBD1 matching over 9 bases. With V trimmed by 2 bases and J by 4 bases, 8 bases remained unmatched. The germline V gene has CDR1 GTSNPN and CDR2 SVGIG (reference sequence). The CDR3 extends over 15 amino acids. The CDR3 protein is CAWSPGQGMSYGYTF. The CDR3, as DNA: TGTGCCTGGAGTCCGGGACAGGGAATGTCCTATGGCTACACCTTC.